This entry lists 23 T cell receptor beta chains sequenced from one sample in a study of read filtering for tumor transcriptome and immune sequencing. From 300 to 450 ng of RNA, a library with molecular barcoded alpha/delta and beta/gamma adaptors was made. TCRdb re-called the reads through MiXCR, storing one row per CDR3 protein. The sample has some 38,000 distinct CDR3 sequences, 12% seen once. The sequencing input was a population of CD138-negative cells sorted from bone marrow. The receptor set was obtained from a donor aged 40 or older with multiple myeloma.

Ten or more counts support this clonotype. The rearrangement links TRBV20-1 to TRBJ1-1; the D is unclear. The V gene lost 5 bases and the J gene lost 4 bases, with 11 bases spanning the gap. Germline V lookup: CDR1 DFQATT, CDR2 SNEGSKA (reference sequence). This CDR3 contains 12 residues. The chain's CDR3 is CSAHHGSTEAFF. As DNA, the CDR3 is TGCAGTGCTCACCACGGGAGCACTGAAGCTTTCTTT.

This clonotype was observed at least ten times. The rearrangement links TRBV7-9 to TRBJ2-7; no clear D gene. CDR3 length: 12 residues. V was shortened by 2 bases and J by 2 bases, with 4 bases between the two germline ends. In germline, CDR1 is SEHNR, CDR2 FQNEAQ (reference sequence). The CDR3 DNA is TGTGCCAGCAGCTTAATGACCTACGAGCAGTACTTC. This encodes CASSLMTYEQYF. The full variable domain, its missing parts supplied by reference TRBV7-9 and TRBJ2-7, is DTGVSQNPRHKITKRGQNVTFRCDPISEHNRLYWYRQTLGQGPEFLTYFQNEAQLEKSRLLSDRFSAERPKGSFSTLEIQRTEQGDSAMYLCASSLMTYEQYFGPGTRLTVT.

This clonotype was seen more than once but under ten times. The chain uses TRBV6-1 and TRBJ1-4; 7 bases align to TRBD1. Trimming removed 6 bases from V and 4 bases from J; junction bases left unmatched: 8. Germline lookup yields CDR1 MNHNS and CDR2 SASEGT. This CDR3 has 15 amino acids. This chain's CDR3 is CASSQNRGGNEKLFF. For the CDR3, the DNA is TGTGCCAGCAGCCAGAACAGGGGTGGTAATGAAAAACTGTTTTTT.

About this clonotype: It may be a read error: a sequence one base away is much more abundant. V usage is TRBV5-4 and J usage is TRBJ2-7; 13 nucleotides align to TRBD2. The ends lost 4 bases at V and 8 bases at J; junction bases unmatched: 6. Germline values: CDR1 SGHNT, CDR2 YYREEE (reference sequence). CDR3 size: 14 residues. The CDR3 nucleotides read TGTGCCAGCAGCGGGGGGACTAGCGGGGACAAGCAGTACTTC. Protein product: CASSGGTSGDKQYF.

In this sample, this clonotype turned up a few times. The chain links TRBV4-1 to TRBJ2-5, with D possibly being TRBD1 (6 bases). Trimming left V 6 bases short and J 3 bases short, with 17 bases between. Germline V gene data show CDR1 as MGHRA and CDR2 as YSYEKL. The length of the CDR3 is 15 residues. The DNA for the CDR3 is TGCGCCAGCAGACCCACAGGGACCCTGGAAGAGACCCAGTACTTC. Protein sequence: CASRPTGTLEETQYF.

The sample holds many counts of this clonotype. This chain uses TRBV6-1 with TRBJ1-2; the match to TRBD1 covers 7 bases. The CDR3 is 15 residues long. Germline values: CDR1 MNHNS, CDR2 SASEGT. Trimming removed 2 bases from V and 7 bases from J; junction bases left unmatched: 10. The CDR3 region is CASSETGSGGVGYTF. CDR3 bases: TGTGCCAGCAGTGAAACCGGGTCAGGGGGTGTTGGCTACACCTTC.

This clonotype was seen repeatedly, ten times or more. This chain joins TRBV7-9 and TRBJ1-5; D may be TRBD1 (6 bases). V was shortened by 1 base and J by 5 bases, with 12 bases between the two germline ends. Germline CDR1 SEHNR, CDR2 FQNEAQ (reference sequence). The CDR3 is 15 amino acids. CDR3 DNA: TGTGCCAGCAGCTTAGACGGGGGGGCCGATCAGCCCCAGCATTTT. This translates into CASSLDGGADQPQHF.

This clonotype was found many times. The chain recombines TRBV28 with TRBJ2-3; 7 nucleotides line up with TRBD2. The CDR3 is 18 residues long. CDR1 is MDHEN, CDR2 SYDVKM, per germline. With V trimmed by 6 bases and J by 0 bases, 15 bases remained unmatched. The CDR3 sequence: CASSPMGGGQESTDTQYF. In nucleotides, the CDR3 is TGTGCCAGCAGCCCTATGGGGGGGGGTCAGGAGAGCACAGATACGCAGTATTTT.

This clonotype was detected a few times. V gene TRBV6-2 or TRBV6-3 combines with J gene TRBJ2-2; 7 nucleotides align to TRBD2. Trimming took 2 bases from V and 2 from J; bases not matched to a gene: 5. This CDR3 region has 16 residues. Germline CDR1 is MNHEY and CDR2 is SVGEGT. The CDR3 DNA sequence: TGTGCCAGCAGTTACAAAGCGGGGAGTAACACCGGGGAGCTGTTTTTT. Encoded protein: CASSYKAGSNTGELFF.

This clonotype was detected many times. V usage is TRBV6-6 and J usage is TRBJ2-5; 10 bases line up with TRBD2. In germline, CDR1 is MNHNY, CDR2 SVGAGI (reference sequence). V lost 6 bases and J lost 4; bases outside the gene matches: 5. CDR3 length: 14 amino acids. The CDR3, as DNA: TGTGCCAGCAGGCTAGCGGGGGCGGGAGAGACCCAGTACTTC. This sequence encodes CASRLAGAGETQYF.

This clonotype occurred many times. The CDR3 DNA reads TGTGCCAGCAGCCAAATTTCGGGGAACACTGAAGCTTTCTTT. Amino acid sequence: CASSQISGNTEAFF. This rearrangement joins TRBV3-1 to TRBJ1-1; D call uncertain. In germline, CDR1 is LGHDT, CDR2 YNNKEL (reference sequence). V lost 2 bases to trimming and J lost 1 base, with 8 bases between them. The CDR3 loop spans 14 amino acids.

This clonotype has just a few counts. The rearrangement links TRBV6-1 to TRBJ2-7; perhaps TRBD1 as D (6 bases). There are 13 residues in the CDR3. With 8 bases removed from V and 0 bases from J, the gap between germline ends came to 11 bases. Germline lookup yields CDR1 MNHNS and CDR2 SASEGT. The CDR3 reads CASLRDNSYEQYF. CDR3 DNA sequence: TGTGCCAGCCTCCGGGACAACTCCTACGAGCAGTACTTC.

The table lists this clonotype with many counts. V is TRBV19 and J is TRBJ1-2; TRBD1 aligns across 8 bases. CDR1 is LNHDA, CDR2 SQIVND, per germline (reference sequence). This CDR3 is built from 14 residues. The V and J ends lost 4 bases and 4 bases, in that order; junction bases with no gene match: 5. DNA of the CDR3: TGTGCCAGTAGTAGGGGACAGGACGCCTATGGCTACACCTTC. As protein: CASSRGQDAYGYTF.

This clonotype has ten or more counts. The genes are TRBV27 and TRBJ2-1; the D gene is possibly TRBD2 (7 bases). Trimming cost V 1 base and J 4 bases, with 17 bases left between them. The CDR3 runs 17 residues. CDR1 MNHEY and CDR2 SMNVEV come from the germline V gene (reference sequence). The CDR3 reads CASSLYEGGPQYNEQFF. The CDR3 DNA sequence: TGTGCCAGCAGTTTATACGAGGGGGGGCCGCAATACAATGAGCAGTTCTTC.

On this clonotype: Since a much larger clone is just one base distant, this may be a read error. This chain uses TRBV11-2 with TRBJ1-5; no definite D call. The CDR3 has 13 residues. Trimming pared 7 bases from V and 3 bases from J, leaving 10 bases between. CDR1 and CDR2 from the germline V gene are SGHAT and FQNNGV. For the CDR3, the DNA is TGTGCCAGCATCGAGAGTATCAATCAGCCCCAGCATTTT. As protein: CASIESINQPQHF.

This clonotype was counted many times. V is TRBV5-1 and J is TRBJ2-1, with TRBD2 identical over 11 bases. The CDR3 runs 15 residues. Germline V lookup: CDR1 SGHRS, CDR2 YFSETQ. With 0 bases clipped from V and 9 bases from J, the junction kept 5 bases outside the gene matches. CDR3 bases: TGCGCCAGCAGCTTGGTAGCGGGGGGGCATGTTGAGCAGTTCTTC. This sequence encodes CASSLVAGGHVEQFF. Combining the CDR3 with reference TRBV5-1 and TRBJ2-1 gives the whole variable domain KAGVTQTPRYLIKTRGQQVTLSCSPISGHRSVSWYQQTPGQGLQFLFEYFSETQRNKGNFPGRFSGRQFSNSRSEMNVSTLELGDSALYLCASSLVAGGHVEQFFGPGTRLTVL.

A few counts support this clonotype. This may stem from a read error, because a much larger clone lies one nucleotide away. The genes are TRBV7-9 and TRBJ1-2; the D is unclear. The CDR3 has 12 residues. Germline V gene lookup returns CDR1 SEHNR and CDR2 FQNEAQ (reference sequence). Trimming removed 6 bases at V and 6 bases at J, with 11 bases between. The CDR3 here is CASSYVLDGYTF. The CDR3 DNA is TGTGCCAGCAGTTATGTTTTGGATGGCTACACCTTC. Filled out from reference TRBV7-9 and TRBJ1-2, the complete variable domain reads DTGVSQNPRHKITKRGQNVTFRCDPISEHNRLYWYRQTLGQGPEFLTYFQNEAQLEKSRLLSDRFSAERPKGSFSTLEIQRTEQGDSAMYLCASSYVLDGYTFGSGTRLTVV.

This clonotype was counted at least ten times. V gene TRBV29-1 combines with J gene TRBJ2-1; tentative D call: TRBD1 (6 bases). Trimming took off 7 bases at V and 9 bases at J, with 22 bases between the two ends. Germline assignment: CDR1 SQVTM and CDR2 ANQGSEA. This CDR3 is 14 amino acids long. The CDR3 loop reads CSAQTGSLWGEQFF. The CDR3 DNA is TGCAGCGCCCAGACAGGATCCCTGTGGGGTGAGCAGTTCTTC.

This clonotype has ten or more counts. The chain recombines TRBV7-2 with TRBJ1-4; D not resolved. The V gene's germline CDR1 is SGHTA and CDR2 FQGNSA. V lost 6 bases and J 3 bases, leaving 14 bases between the germline ends. This CDR3 region has 15 residues. Written as DNA, the CDR3 is TGTGCCAGCAGTCTAAAAAGGAGAGCTAATGAAAAACTGTTTTTT. This sequence encodes CASSLKRRANEKLFF.

This clonotype occurred many times. The chain's CDR3 is CASRAYNEQFF. The CDR3 region has the DNA TGTGCCAGCAGAGCTTACAATGAGCAGTTCTTC. V gene TRBV2 combines with J gene TRBJ2-1; D is unclear. The CDR3 has 11 residues. From germline, CDR1 is SNHLY and CDR2 FYNNEI. The V gene lost 6 bases and the J gene lost 4 bases, with 4 bases spanning the gap.

This clonotype has at least ten counts. The CDR3 DNA reads TGTGCCAGTAAAGGGGGGCACTACAATGAGCAGTTCTTC. Its protein is CASKGGHYNEQFF. The chain links TRBV19 to TRBJ2-1; D is possibly TRBD1 or TRBD2 (6 bases each). This CDR3 contains 13 residues. V lost 7 bases to trimming and J lost 3 bases, with 10 bases between them. The germline gives CDR1 LNHDA, CDR2 SQIVND (reference sequence).

Remarks on this clonotype: A far bigger clonotype differs at one base, so this is likely a read error. This chain uses TRBV7-9 with TRBJ2-1; TRBD2 might be the D (6 bases). Germline V lookup: CDR1 SEHNR, CDR2 FQNEAQ (reference sequence). V dropped 1 base and J dropped 2 bases, with 9 bases sitting between them. The CDR3 contains 15 residues. The chain's CDR3 is CASSLGRVAYNEQFF. The DNA for the CDR3 is TGTGCCAGCAGCTTAGGGAGGGTGGCCTACAATGAGCAGTTCTTC. Filled out from reference TRBV7-9 and TRBJ2-1, the complete variable domain reads DTGVSQNPRHKITKRGQNVTFRCDPISEHNRLYWYRQTLGQGPEFLTYFQNEAQLEKSRLLSDRFSAERPKGSFSTLEIQRTEQGDSAMYLCASSLGRVAYNEQFFGPGTRLTVL.

This clonotype has ten or more counts. The chain is built from TRBV20-1 and TRBJ2-7; TRBD1 agrees at 7 bases. V gave up 5 bases and J gave up 2 bases; unmatched junction bases: 6. Germline V CDR1 and CDR2: DFQATT, SNEGSKA (reference sequence). The CDR3 has 13 amino acids. For the CDR3, the DNA is TGCAGTGCTTTTGGACAGGATGCCTACGAGCAGTACTTC. Encoded protein: CSAFGQDAYEQYF.